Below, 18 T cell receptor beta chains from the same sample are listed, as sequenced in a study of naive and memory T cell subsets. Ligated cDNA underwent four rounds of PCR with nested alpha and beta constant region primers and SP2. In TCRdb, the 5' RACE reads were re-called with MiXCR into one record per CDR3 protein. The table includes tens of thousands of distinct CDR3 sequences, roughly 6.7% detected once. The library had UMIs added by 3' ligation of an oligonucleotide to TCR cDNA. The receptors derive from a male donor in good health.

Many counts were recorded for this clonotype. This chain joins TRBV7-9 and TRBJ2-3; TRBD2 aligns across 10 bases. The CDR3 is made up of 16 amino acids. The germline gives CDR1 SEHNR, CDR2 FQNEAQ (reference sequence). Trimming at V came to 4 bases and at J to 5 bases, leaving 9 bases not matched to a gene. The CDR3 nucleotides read TGTGCCAGCAGCTCGCCTCGTCTAGCGGGAGTAGATACGCAGTATTTT. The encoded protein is CASSSPRLAGVDTQYF.

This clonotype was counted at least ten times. The CDR3 coding sequence is TGTGCCAGCAGCCATGAACGAATGAACACTGAAGCTTTCTTT. Translating gives CASSHERMNTEAFF. The chain employs TRBV3-1 and TRBJ1-1; D is uncertain. The CDR3 sequence is 14 residues long. V dropped 3 bases and J dropped 0 bases, with 8 bases sitting between them. Germline V gene sequence: CDR1 LGHDT, CDR2 YNNKEL (reference sequence).

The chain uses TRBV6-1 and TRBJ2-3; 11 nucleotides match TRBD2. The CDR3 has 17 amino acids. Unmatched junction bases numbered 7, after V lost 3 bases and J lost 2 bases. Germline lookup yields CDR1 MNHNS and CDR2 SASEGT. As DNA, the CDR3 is TGTGCCAGCAGTGAGACGCAACTAGCGGGAGTCACAGATACGCAGTATTTT. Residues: CASSETQLAGVTDTQYF.

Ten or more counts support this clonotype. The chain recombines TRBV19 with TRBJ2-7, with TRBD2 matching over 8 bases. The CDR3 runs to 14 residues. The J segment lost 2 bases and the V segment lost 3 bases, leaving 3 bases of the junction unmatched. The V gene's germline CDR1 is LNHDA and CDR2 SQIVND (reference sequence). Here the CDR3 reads CASSMAGGPYEQYF. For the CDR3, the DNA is TGTGCCAGTAGTATGGCGGGGGGACCCTACGAGCAGTACTTC.

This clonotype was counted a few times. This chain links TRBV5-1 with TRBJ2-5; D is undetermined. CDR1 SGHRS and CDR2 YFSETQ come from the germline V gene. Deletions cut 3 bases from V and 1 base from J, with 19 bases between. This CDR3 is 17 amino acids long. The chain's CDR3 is CASSSTASRMIQETQYF. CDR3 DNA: TGCGCCAGCAGCTCTACTGCCTCTCGCATGATCCAAGAGACCCAGTACTTC.

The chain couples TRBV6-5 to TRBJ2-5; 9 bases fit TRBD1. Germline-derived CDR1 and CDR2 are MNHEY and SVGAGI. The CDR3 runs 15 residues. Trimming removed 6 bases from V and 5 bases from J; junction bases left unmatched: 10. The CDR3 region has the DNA TGTGCCAGCAGCCCCGGGACAGGGCCTTGGGAGACCCAGTACTTC. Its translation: CASSPGTGPWETQYF.

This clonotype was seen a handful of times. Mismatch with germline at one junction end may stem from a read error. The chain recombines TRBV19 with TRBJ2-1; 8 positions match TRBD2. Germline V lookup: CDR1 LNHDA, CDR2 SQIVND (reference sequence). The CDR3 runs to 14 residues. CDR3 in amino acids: CASSIGSAGGVSIF. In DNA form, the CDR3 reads TGTGCCAGTAGTATAGGGTCCGCCGGGGGGGTTTCGATCTTC.

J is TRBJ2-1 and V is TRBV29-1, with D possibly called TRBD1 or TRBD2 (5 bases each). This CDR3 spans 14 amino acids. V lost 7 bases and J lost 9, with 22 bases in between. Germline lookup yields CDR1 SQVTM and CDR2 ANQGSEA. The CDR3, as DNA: TGCAGCGGAGTTCCGGGACCGGGCGGCGGTGAGCAGTTCTTC. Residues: CSGVPGPGGGEQFF.

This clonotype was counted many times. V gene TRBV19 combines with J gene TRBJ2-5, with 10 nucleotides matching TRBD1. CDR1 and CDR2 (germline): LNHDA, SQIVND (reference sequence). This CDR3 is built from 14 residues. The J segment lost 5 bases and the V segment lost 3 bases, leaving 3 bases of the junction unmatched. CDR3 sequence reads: CASSIGTGAETQYF. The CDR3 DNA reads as TGTGCCAGTAGTATTGGGACAGGGGCGGAGACCCAGTACTTC.

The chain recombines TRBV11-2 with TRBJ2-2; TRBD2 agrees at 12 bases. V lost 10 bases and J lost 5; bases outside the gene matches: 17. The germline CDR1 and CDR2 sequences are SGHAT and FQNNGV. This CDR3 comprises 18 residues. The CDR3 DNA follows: TGTGCCACCCCTTTAGCTCCCCGGACTAGCGGGAATACCGGGGAGCTGTTTTTT. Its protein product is CATPLAPRTSGNTGELFF.

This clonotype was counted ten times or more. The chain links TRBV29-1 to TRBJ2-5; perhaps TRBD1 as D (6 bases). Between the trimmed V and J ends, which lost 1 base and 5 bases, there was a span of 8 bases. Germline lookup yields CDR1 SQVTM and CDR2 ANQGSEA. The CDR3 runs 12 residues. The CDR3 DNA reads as TGCAGCGTTGAAGTCCAGGGGGAGACCCAGTACTTC. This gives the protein CSVEVQGETQYF.

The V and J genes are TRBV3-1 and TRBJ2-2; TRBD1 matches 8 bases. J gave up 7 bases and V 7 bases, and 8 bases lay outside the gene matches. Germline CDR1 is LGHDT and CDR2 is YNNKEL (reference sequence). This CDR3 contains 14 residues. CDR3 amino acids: CASNYRDRNGELFF. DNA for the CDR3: TGTGCCAGCAATTACCGGGACAGGAACGGGGAGCTGTTTTTT.

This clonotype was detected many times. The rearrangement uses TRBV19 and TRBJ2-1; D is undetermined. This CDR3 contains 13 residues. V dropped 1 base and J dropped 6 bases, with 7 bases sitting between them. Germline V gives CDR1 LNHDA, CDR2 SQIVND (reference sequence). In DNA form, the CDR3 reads TGTGCCAGTAGTATAGTCAATAGCAATGAGCAGTTCTTC. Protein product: CASSIVNSNEQFF.

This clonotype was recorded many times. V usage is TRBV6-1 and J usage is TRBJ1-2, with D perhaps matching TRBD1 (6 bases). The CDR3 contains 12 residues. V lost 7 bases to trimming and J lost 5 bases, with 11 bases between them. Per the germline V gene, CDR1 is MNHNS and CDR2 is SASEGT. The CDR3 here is CASMAGAYGYTF. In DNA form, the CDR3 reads TGTGCCAGCATGGCGGGGGCTTATGGCTACACCTTC.

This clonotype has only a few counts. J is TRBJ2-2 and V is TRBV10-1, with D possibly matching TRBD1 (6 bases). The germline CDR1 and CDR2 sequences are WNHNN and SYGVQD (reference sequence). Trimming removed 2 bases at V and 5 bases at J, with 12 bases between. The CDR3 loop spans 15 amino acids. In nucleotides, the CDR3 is TGCGCCAGCAGTGAGAGTTACAGGGTTACCGGGGAGCTGTTTTTT. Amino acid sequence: CASSESYRVTGELFF.

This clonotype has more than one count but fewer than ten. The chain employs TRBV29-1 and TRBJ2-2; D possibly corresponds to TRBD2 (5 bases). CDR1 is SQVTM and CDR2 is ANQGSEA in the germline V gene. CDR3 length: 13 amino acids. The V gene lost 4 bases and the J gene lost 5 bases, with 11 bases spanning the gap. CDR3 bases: TGCAGCGTTGTAGCGCCGGCAACCGGGGAGCTGTTTTTT. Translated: CSVVAPATGELFF.

CDR3 residues: CASTLTGTDTQYF. DNA for the CDR3: TGTGCCAGCACCTTGACAGGCACAGATACGCAGTATTTT. The chain employs TRBV28 and TRBJ2-3, with a tentative D call TRBD1 (5 bases). Germline assignment: CDR1 MDHEN and CDR2 SYDVKM. The V and J ends lost 7 bases and 1 base respectively, with 9 bases between them. This CDR3 has 13 amino acids.

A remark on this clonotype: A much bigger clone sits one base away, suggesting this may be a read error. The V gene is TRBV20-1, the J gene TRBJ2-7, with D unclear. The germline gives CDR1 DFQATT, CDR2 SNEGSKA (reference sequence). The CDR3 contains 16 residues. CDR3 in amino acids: CSAGDSRLPERFEQYF. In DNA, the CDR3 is TGCAGTGCTGGAGACTCCCGCCTCCCTGAAAGGTTCGAGCAGTACTTC.